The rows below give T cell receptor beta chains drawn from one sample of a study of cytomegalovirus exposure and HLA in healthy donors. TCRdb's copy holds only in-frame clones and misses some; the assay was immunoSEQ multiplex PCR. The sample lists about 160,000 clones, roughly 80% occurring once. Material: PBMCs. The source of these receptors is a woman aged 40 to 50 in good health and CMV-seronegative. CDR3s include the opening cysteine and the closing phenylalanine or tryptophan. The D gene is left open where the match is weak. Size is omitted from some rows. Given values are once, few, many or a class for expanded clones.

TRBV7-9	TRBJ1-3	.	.	CASTSYRNSGNTIYF	TGTGCCAGTACTTCATACAGAAACTCTGGAAACACCATATATTTT
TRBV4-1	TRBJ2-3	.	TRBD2	CASSRTSGGANSDTQYF	TGCGCCAGCAGCCGGACTAGCGGGGGGGCCAATTCAGATACGCAGTATTTT
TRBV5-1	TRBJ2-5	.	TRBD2	CASSLEGSGETQYF	TGCGCCAGCAGCTTGGAAGGTAGCGGGGAGACCCAGTACTTC
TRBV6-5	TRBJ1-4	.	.	CASRTRRAVNEKLFF	TGTGCCAGCAGGACCCGGCGGGCGGTTAATGAAAAACTGTTTTTT
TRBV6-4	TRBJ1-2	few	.	CASSPRGAANYGYTF	TGTGCCAGCAGTCCCCGGGGGGCAGCTAACTATGGCTACACCTTC
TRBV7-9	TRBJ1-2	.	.	CASSPGGGVANYGYTF	TGTGCCAGCAGCCCGGGTGGAGGAGTAGCTAACTATGGCTACACCTTC
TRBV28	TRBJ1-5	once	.	CASSSGTGYSNQPQHF	TGTGCCAGCAGTTCCGGGACTGGGTATAGCAATCAGCCCCAGCATTTT
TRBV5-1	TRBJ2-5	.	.	CASSLNWPQETQYF	TGCGCCAGCAGCTTGAATTGGCCGCAAGAGACCCAGTACTTC
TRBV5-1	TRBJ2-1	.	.	CASSAQPSREYNEQFF	TGCGCCAGCAGCGCGCAACCCAGTCGGGAGTACAATGAGCAGTTCTTC
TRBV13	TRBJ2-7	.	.	CASSFPQGGEQYF	TGTGCCAGCAGCTTCCCCCAGGGCGGCGAGCAGTACTTC
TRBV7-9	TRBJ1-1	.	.	CASSLEGMGADTEAFF	TGTGCCAGCAGCTTAGAAGGGATGGGGGCGGACACTGAAGCTTTCTTT
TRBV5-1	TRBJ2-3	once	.	CASSSTPADTQYF	TGCGCCAGCAGCTCCACCCCAGCGGATACGCAGTATTTT
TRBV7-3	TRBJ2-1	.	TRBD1	CASSPGQGGDEQFF	TGTGCCAGCAGCCCGGGACAGGGGGGCGATGAGCAGTTCTTC
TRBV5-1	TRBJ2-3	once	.	CASSTGQSSDTQYF	TGCGCCAGCAGCACAGGACAGTCTTCAGATACGCAGTATTTT
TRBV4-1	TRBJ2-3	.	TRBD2	CASSQPPPGLAGRDTGTDTQYF	TGCGCCAGCAGCCAGCCGCCCCCGGGACTAGCGGGTAGAGATACGGGCACAGATACGCAGTATTTT
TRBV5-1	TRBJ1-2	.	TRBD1	CASSTKQGANYGYTF	TGCGCCAGCAGCACCAAACAGGGGGCTAACTATGGCTACACCTTC
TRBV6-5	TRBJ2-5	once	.	CASRGRGWYQETQYF	TGTGCCAGCCGAGGGCGAGGTTGGTACCAAGAGACCCAGTACTTC
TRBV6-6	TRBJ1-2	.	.	CASSYLAERGYTF	TGTGCCAGCAGTTACTTGGCAGAGCGTGGCTACACCTTC
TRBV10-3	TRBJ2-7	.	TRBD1	CAISANPGQGYYEQYF	TGTGCCATCAGCGCGAATCCGGGACAGGGTTACTACGAGCAGTACTTC
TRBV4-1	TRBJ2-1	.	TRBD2	CASSYTSVSYNEQFF	TGCGCCAGCAGTTACACTAGCGTCTCCTACAATGAGCAGTTCTTC
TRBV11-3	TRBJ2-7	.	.	CASSFLLGGEQYF	TGTGCCAGCAGCTTCCTTTTGGGGGGCGAGCAGTACTTC
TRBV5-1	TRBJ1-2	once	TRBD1	CASTPGTVIGALYGYTF	TGCGCCAGCACCCCCGGGACAGTAATTGGGGCTTTATATGGCTACACCTTC
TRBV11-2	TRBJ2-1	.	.	CASSLVLSYNEQFF	TGTGCCAGCAGCTTAGTCCTCAGCTACAATGAGCAGTTCTTC
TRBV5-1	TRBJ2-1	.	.	CASRVGQSYNEQFF	TGCGCCAGCAGGGTCGGACAGAGCTACAATGAGCAGTTCTTC
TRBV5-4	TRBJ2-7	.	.	CASSSPLVTEQYF	TGTGCCAGCAGCTCCCCACTAGTAACCGAGCAGTACTTC
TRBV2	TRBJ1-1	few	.	CASSELGGENTEAFF	TGTGCCAGCAGTGAATTAGGAGGGGAAAACACTGAAGCTTTCTTT
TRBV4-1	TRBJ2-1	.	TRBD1	CASSPVGQGYNEQFF	TGCGCCAGCAGTCCCGTAGGACAGGGTTACAATGAGCAGTTCTTC
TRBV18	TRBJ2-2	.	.	CASSPTTQVLNTGELFF	TGTGCCAGCTCCCCCACCACACAGGTCCTGAACACCGGGGAGCTGTTTTTT
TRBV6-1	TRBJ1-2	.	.	CASSERLGGSYGYTF	TGTGCCAGCAGTGAAAGACTCGGAGGTAGCTATGGCTACACCTTC
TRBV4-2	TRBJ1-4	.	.	CASSQKGGQGLEKLFF	TGTGCCAGCAGCCAAAAGGGGGGGCAGGGGCTAGAAAAACTGTTTTTT
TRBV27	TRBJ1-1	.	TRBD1	CASSPWTGPTNTEAFF	TGTGCCAGCAGTCCTTGGACAGGGCCTACGAACACTGAAGCTTTCTTT
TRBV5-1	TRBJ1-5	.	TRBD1	CASSIRDRDQPQHF	TGCGCCAGCAGCATCCGGGACAGGGATCAGCCCCAGCATTTT
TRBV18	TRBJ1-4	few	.	CASSTGTPLEKLFF	TGTGCCAGCTCAACCGGGACACCGCTTGAAAAACTGTTTTTT
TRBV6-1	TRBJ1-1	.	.	CASSEPGSTEAFF	TGTGCCAGCAGTGAACCGGGGTCCACTGAAGCTTTCTTT
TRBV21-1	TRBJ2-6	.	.	CASSKNGLGQGLEVGANVLTF	TGTGCCAGCAGCAAAAACGGCTTAGGGCAGGGGCTCGAGGTAGGGGCCAACGTCCTGACTTTC